The clone carrying this TCR beta chain was seen only once. Its antigen is as yet unknown. Germline assignment: CDR1 MDHEN and CDR2 SYDVKM. Trimming cost V 4 bases and J 1 base, with 10 bases left between them. The CDR3 spans 14 residues. The data were taken from a study of cytomegalovirus exposure and HLA in healthy donors. For the study at large: From donors who were HLA-typed, an early data release held about 85 million unique TCRs. Study-wide points: In most subjects, TCR beta sequences reportedly gave accurate predictions of HLA-A and HLA-B alleles. Donor immune exposure was known only as CMV serostatus.

PCR employed 60 Vbeta and 13 Jbeta primers. Here immunoSEQ multiplex PCR was the method, and the copy in TCRdb shows in-frame clones only, minus some. The profile shows roughly 150,000 clones, 80% of them singletons. At the time of sampling, donors were nominally healthy, though unrecorded immune exposures were likely. The chain combines TRBV28 with TRBJ2-5, with a possible D match to TRBD2 (6 bases). The material sequenced was PBMCs. The receptor was isolated from a man younger than 40 in good health and CMV-seronegative. The CDR3 DNA reads TGTGCCAGCAGTTCTCCGGGGGTCCAAGAGACCCAGTACTTC. The encoded protein is CASSSPGVQETQYF.